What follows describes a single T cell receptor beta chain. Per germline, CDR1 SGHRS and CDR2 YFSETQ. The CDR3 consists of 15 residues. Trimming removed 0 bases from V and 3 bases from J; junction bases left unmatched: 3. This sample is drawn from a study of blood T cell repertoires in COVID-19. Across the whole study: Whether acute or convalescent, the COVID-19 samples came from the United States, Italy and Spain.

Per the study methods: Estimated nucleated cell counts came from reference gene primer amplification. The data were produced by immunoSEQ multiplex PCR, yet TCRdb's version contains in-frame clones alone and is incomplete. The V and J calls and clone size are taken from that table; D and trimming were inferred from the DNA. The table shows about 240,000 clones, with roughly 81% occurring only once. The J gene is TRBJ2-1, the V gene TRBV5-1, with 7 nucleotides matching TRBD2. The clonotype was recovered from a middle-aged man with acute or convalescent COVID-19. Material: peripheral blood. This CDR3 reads CASSLVASGYNEQFF. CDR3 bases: TGCGCCAGCAGCTTGGTGGCTAGCGGCTACAATGAGCAGTTCTTC. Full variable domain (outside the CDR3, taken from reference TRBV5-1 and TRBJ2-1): KAGVTQTPRYLIKTRGQQVTLSCSPISGHRSVSWYQQTPGQGLQFLFEYFSETQRNKGNFPGRFSGRQFSNSRSEMNVSTLELGDSALYLCASSLVASGYNEQFFGPGTRLTVL.